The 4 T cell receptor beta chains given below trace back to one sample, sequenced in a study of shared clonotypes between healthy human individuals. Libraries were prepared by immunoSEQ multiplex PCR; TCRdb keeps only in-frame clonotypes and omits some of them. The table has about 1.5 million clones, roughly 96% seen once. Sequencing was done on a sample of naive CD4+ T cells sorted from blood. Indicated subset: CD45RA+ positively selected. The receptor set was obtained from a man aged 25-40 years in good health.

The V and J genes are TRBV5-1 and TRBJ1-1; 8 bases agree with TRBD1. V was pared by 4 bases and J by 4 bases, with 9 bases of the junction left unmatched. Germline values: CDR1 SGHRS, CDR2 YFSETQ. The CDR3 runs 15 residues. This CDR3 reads CASSLRQGLVTEAFF. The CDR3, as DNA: TGCGCCAGCAGCCTGAGACAGGGGTTGGTCACTGAAGCTTTCTTT. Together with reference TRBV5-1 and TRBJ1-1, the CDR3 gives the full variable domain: KAGVTQTPRYLIKTRGQQVTLSCSPISGHRSVSWYQQTPGQGLQFLFEYFSETQRNKGNFPGRFSGRQFSNSRSEMNVSTLELGDSALYLCASSLRQGLVTEAFFGQGTRLTVV.

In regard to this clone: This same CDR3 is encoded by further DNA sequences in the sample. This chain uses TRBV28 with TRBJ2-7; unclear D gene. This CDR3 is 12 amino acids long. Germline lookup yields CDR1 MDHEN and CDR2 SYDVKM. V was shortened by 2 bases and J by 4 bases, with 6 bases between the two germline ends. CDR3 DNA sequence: TGTGCCAGCAGTTTACTTCCGTACGAGCAGTACTTC. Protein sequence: CASSLLPYEQYF.

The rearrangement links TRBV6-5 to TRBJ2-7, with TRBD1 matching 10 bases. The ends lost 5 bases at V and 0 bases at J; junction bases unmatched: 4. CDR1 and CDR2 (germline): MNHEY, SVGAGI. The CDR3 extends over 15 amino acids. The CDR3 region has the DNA TGTGCCAGCAGTCGAGGGACAGGGGCCTCCTACGAGCAGTACTTC. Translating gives CASSRGTGASYEQYF.

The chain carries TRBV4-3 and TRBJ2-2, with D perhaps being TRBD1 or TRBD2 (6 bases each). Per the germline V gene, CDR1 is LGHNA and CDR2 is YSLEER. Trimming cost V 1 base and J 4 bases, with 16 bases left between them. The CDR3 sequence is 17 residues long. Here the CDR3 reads CASSQVLGGLSTGELFF. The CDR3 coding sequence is TGCGCCAGCAGCCAAGTTTTAGGGGGGCTGAGCACCGGGGAGCTGTTTTTT.